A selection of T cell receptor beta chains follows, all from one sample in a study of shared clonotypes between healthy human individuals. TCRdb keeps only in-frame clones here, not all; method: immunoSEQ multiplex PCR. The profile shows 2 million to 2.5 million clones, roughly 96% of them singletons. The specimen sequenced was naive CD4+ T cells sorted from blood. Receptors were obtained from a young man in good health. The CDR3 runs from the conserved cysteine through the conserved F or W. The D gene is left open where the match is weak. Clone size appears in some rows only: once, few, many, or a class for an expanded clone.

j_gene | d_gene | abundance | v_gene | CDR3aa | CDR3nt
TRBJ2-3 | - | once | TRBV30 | CAWNRGFRADTQYF | TGTGCCTGGAATCGGGGGTTTAGGGCAGATACGCAGTATTTT
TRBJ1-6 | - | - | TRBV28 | CASSLGQNYNSPLHF | TGTGCCAGCAGTTTAGGTCAGAACTATAATTCACCCCTCCACTTT
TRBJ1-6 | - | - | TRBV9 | CASSVGLMNNSPLHF | TGTGCCAGCAGCGTAGGGCTGATGAATAATTCACCCCTCCACTTT
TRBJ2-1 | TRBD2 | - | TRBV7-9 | CASSLGLAGGQSSYNEQFF | TGTGCCAGCAGCTTGGGACTAGCGGGAGGTCAGAGCTCCTACAATGAGCAGTTCTTC
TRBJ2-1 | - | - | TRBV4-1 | CASSQDPVLRGAGEQFF | TGCGCCAGCAGCCAAGATCCCGTCTTACGGGGCGCAGGTGAGCAGTTCTTC
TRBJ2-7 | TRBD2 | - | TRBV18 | CASSLWTSGSYEQYF | TGTGCCAGCTCACTTTGGACTAGCGGTTCCTACGAGCAGTACTTC
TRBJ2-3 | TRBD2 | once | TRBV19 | CASSIDSGRGTDTQYF | TGTGCCAGTAGTATAGATAGCGGGCGGGGCACAGATACGCAGTATTTT
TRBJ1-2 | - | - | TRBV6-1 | CASSGRTGADGYTF | TGTGCCAGCAGTGGACGAACGGGGGCTGATGGCTACACCTTC
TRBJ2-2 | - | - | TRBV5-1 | CASSLEGNTGELFF | TGCGCCAGCAGCTTGGAAGGTAACACCGGGGAGCTGTTTTTT
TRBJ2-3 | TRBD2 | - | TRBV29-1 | CSVRGLAGGSPTDTQYF | TGCAGCGTTCGGGGACTAGCGGGGGGCTCCCCTACAGATACGCAGTATTTT
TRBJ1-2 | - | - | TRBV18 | CASSPQGDGYGYTF | TGTGCCAGCTCACCACAAGGGGATGGCTATGGCTACACCTTC
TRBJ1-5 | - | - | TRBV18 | CASSPPGSNGQPQHF | TGTGCCAGCTCACCACCAGGGAGCAACGGGCAGCCCCAGCATTTT
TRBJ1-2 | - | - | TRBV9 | CASSAGGSPYGYTF | TGTGCCAGCAGCGCGGGAGGGTCCCCCTATGGCTACACCTTC
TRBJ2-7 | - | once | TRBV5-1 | CASSLGGGSYEQYF | TGCGCCAGCAGCCTGGGGGGAGGTTCCTACGAGCAGTACTTC
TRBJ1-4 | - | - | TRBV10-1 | CASSEGRGTGEKLFF | TGCGCCAGCAGTGAGGGACGGGGCACAGGCGAAAAACTGTTTTTT
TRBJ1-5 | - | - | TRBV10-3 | CAISESGNNQPQHF | TGTGCCATCAGTGAGTCAGGGAACAATCAGCCCCAGCATTTT
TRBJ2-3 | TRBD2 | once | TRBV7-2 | CASTEGGRAPDTQYF | TGTGCCAGCACAGAGGGCGGGAGGGCCCCAGATACGCAGTATTTT
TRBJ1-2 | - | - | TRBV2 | CASRTDTMGYTF | TGTGCCAGCAGAACGGACACGATGGGCTACACCTTC
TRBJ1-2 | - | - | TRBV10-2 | CASSESRVPIYGYTF | TGCGCCAGCAGTGAGTCCAGGGTCCCTATCTATGGCTACACCTTC
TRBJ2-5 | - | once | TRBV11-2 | CASSPGVGYQETQYF | TGTGCCAGCAGCCCAGGGGTGGGATACCAAGAGACCCAGTACTTC
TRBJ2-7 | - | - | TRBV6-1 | CASSIGGYEQYF | TGTGCCAGCAGTATCGGGGGCTACGAGCAGTACTTC
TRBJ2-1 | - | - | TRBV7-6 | CASSLVGSSYNEQFF | TGTGCCAGCAGCTTAGTTGGCAGCTCCTACAATGAGCAGTTCTTC
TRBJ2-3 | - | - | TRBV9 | CASSADGPSTDTQYF | TGTGCCAGCAGCGCCGACGGTCCTAGCACAGATACGCAGTATTTT
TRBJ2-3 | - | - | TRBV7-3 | CASSTIGTSTDTQYF | TGTGCCAGCAGCACCATAGGGACTAGCACAGATACGCAGTATTTT
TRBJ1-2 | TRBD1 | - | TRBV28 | CASSAGQGVYGYTF | TGTGCCAGCAGTGCGGGACAGGGTGTCTATGGCTACACCTTC
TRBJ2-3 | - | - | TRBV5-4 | CASSLGFAGSTDTQYF | TGTGCCAGCAGCTTGGGGTTCGCGGGGAGCACAGATACGCAGTATTTT
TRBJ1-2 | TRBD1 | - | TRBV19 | CASSIGTGSSHGYTF | TGTGCCAGTAGTATAGGGACAGGGAGTAGTCATGGCTACACCTTC
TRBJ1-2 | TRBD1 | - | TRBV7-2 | CASSLPDRGDGYTF | TGTGCCAGCAGTTTACCGGACAGGGGTGATGGCTACACCTTC
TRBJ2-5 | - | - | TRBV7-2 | CASTPGWAGRQETQYF | TGTGCCAGCACCCCCGGCTGGGCAGGGAGGCAGGAGACCCAGTACTTC
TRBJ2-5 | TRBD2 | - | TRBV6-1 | CASSRAGGETQYF | TGTGCCAGCAGTCGGGCGGGGGGAGAGACCCAGTACTTC
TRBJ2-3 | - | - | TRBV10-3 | CAIRQAELSTDTQYF | TGTGCCATCAGACAAGCGGAGCTTAGCACAGATACGCAGTATTTT
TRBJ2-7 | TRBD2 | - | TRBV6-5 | CASSYRTSGPYEQYF | TGTGCCAGCAGTTACAGGACTAGCGGCCCCTACGAGCAGTACTTC
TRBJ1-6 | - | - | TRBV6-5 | CASSAGMDNSPLHF | TGTGCCAGCAGTGCCGGAATGGATAATTCACCCCTCCACTTT
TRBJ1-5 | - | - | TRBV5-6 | CASSRGGLRGSQPQHF | TGTGCCAGCAGCCGGGGGGGTCTCAGAGGAAGTCAGCCCCAGCATTTT
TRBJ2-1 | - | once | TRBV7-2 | CASSLGPGSSYNEQFF | TGTGCCAGCAGCTTAGGTCCCGGGAGCTCCTACAATGAGCAGTTCTTC
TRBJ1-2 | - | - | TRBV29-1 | CSVEDLRLVDGYTF | TGCAGCGTTGAAGATCTTAGGTTAGTAGATGGCTACACCTTC
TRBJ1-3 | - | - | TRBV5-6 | CASSLRGPGNTIYF | TGTGCCAGCAGCTTGCGAGGGCCCGGAAACACCATATATTTT
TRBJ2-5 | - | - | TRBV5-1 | CASSFSAGLEETQYF | TGCGCCAGCAGCTTCTCGGCAGGGTTGGAAGAGACCCAGTACTTC
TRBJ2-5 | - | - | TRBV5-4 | CASSTNQETQYF | TGTGCCAGCTCGACTAACCAAGAGACCCAGTACTTC
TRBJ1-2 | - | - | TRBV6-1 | CASQGTVYGYTF | TGTGCCAGCCAGGGGACGGTCTATGGCTACACCTTC
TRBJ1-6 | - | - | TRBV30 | CAWTGSYNSPLHF | TGTGCCTGGACGGGCTCCTATAATTCACCCCTCCACTTT
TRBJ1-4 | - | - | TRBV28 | CASSQRTVANEKLFF | TGTGCCAGCAGCCAAAGGACAGTAGCGAATGAAAAACTGTTTTTT
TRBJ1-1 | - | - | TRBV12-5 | CASGPRNTEAFF | TGTGCTAGTGGTCCACGAAACACTGAAGCTTTCTTT
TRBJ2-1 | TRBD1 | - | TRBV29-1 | CSVNRGNEQFF | TGCAGCGTAAACAGGGGAAATGAGCAGTTCTTC
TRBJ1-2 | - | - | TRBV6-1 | CASSGQTGYDGYTF | TGTGCCAGCAGTGGGCAGACAGGATACGATGGCTACACCTTC
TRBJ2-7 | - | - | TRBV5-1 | CASSHAVETYEQYF | TGCGCCAGCAGCCACGCCGTCGAAACCTACGAGCAGTACTTC
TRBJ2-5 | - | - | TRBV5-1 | CASSSGGRETQYF | TGCGCCAGCAGCTCTGGAGGGAGGGAGACCCAGTACTTC
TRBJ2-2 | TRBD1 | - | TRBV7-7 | CASSLGAGGSGELFF | TGTGCTAGCAGCTTAGGGGCAGGGGGATCCGGGGAGCTGTTTTTT
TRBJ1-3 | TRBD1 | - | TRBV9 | CASSGTGSGNTIYF | TGTGCCAGCAGCGGGACAGGAAGTGGAAACACCATATATTTT
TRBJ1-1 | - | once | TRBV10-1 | CASSESGAMSAFF | TGCGCCAGCAGTGAGTCCGGGGCGATGAGTGCTTTCTTT
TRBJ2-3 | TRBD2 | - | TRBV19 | CASSTGLAVDTQYF | TGTGCCAGTAGTACCGGACTAGCGGTTGATACGCAGTATTTT
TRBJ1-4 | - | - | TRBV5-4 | CASSLGRAREKLFF | TGTGCCAGCAGCTTGGGCAGGGCCCGGGAAAAACTGTTTTTT
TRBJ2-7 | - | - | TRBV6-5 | CASSYSRDIGEQYF | TGTGCCAGCAGTTACTCGCGGGACATAGGGGAGCAGTACTTC
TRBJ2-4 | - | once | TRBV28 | CASSPGSGGWSAKNIQYF | TGTGCCAGCAGTCCCGGGAGTGGGGGGTGGTCAGCCAAAAACATTCAGTACTTC
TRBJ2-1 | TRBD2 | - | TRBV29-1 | CSVAGLAGGLDEQFF | TGCAGCGTTGCAGGACTAGCGGGGGGGCTGGATGAGCAGTTCTTC
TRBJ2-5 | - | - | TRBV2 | CASSERIDRGYGETQYF | TGTGCCAGCAGTGAAAGGATAGATCGGGGTTATGGAGAGACCCAGTACTTC
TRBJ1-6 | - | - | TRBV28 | CASRTQGNGDSPLHF | TGTGCCAGCAGGACACAGGGAAATGGGGATTCACCCCTCCACTTT
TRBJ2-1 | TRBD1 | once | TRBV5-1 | CASSTTGSSFQGNEQFF | TGCGCCAGCAGCACGACAGGGTCCTCTTTTCAAGGCAATGAGCAGTTCTTC
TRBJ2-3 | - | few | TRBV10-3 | CAISESRGTDTQYF | TGTGCCATCAGTGAGTCGCGGGGCACAGATACGCAGTATTTT
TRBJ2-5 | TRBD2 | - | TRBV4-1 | CASSFTGAGGETQYF | TGCGCCAGCAGCTTTACCGGAGCGGGAGGTGAGACCCAGTACTTC